A selection of T cell receptor beta chains follows, all from one sample in a study of cytomegalovirus exposure and HLA in healthy donors. Some clones are missing from TCRdb's copy, which holds only in-frame ones; the method was immunoSEQ multiplex PCR. Of roughly 100,000 clones listed, approximately 12% are singletons. The sample consisted of PBMCs. Receptor source: a man aged 40-49 years in good health and CMV-seropositive. Both conserved end residues are part of each CDR3. The D gene is left open where the match is weak. Only some rows state a clone size, as once, few, many or a class for expanded clones.

d_call: TRBD1; v_call: TRBV28; j_call: TRBJ1-4; clone_size: -; cdr3_nt: TGTGCCAGCAGAACAGGGGGGATCGGCAATGAAAAACTGTTTTTT; cdr3_aa: CASRTGGIGNEKLFF
d_call: TRBD2; v_call: TRBV10-1; j_call: TRBJ2-7; clone_size: -; cdr3_nt: TGCGCCACCTCCGGGACTAGCGGGTACGAGCAGTACTTC; cdr3_aa: CATSGTSGYEQYF
d_call: -; v_call: TRBV5-1; j_call: TRBJ1-4; clone_size: few; cdr3_nt: TGCGCCAGCTGCGGTACAATCACAACTAATGAAAAACTGTTTTTT; cdr3_aa: CASCGTITTNEKLFF
d_call: TRBD1; v_call: TRBV5-1; j_call: TRBJ2-7; clone_size: few; cdr3_nt: TGCGCCAGCAGCTTGGACCTCGGGACAGGGCCCTACGAGCAGTACTTC; cdr3_aa: CASSLDLGTGPYEQYF
d_call: -; v_call: TRBV18; j_call: TRBJ2-7; clone_size: few; cdr3_nt: TGTGCCAGACACCGGGGACAGTACTTC; cdr3_aa: CARHRGQYF
d_call: -; v_call: TRBV29-1; j_call: TRBJ1-1; clone_size: -; cdr3_nt: TGCAGCGTCCAAGGGGGGGGTATATCCGAAGCTTTCTTT; cdr3_aa: CSVQGGGISEAFF
d_call: -; v_call: TRBV9; j_call: TRBJ2-7; clone_size: few; cdr3_nt: TGTGCCAGCAGTACCGCCCGACCGGATACAGCCAGCTCCTACGAGCAGTACTTC; cdr3_aa: CASSTARPDTASSYEQYF
d_call: TRBD2; v_call: TRBV27; j_call: TRBJ2-3; clone_size: few; cdr3_nt: TGTGCCAGCAGTCCCGGGACTAGCGGGAGGGATACGCAGTATTTT; cdr3_aa: CASSPGTSGRDTQYF
d_call: -; v_call: TRBV2; j_call: TRBJ1-2; clone_size: -; cdr3_nt: TGTGCCAGCAGTGAAGTAAGGAGTCCGGGCTATGGCTACACCTTC; cdr3_aa: CASSEVRSPGYGYTF
d_call: -; v_call: TRBV28; j_call: TRBJ2-1; clone_size: -; cdr3_nt: TGTGCCAGCAGTCGCGTGGCAGGCTACAATGAGCAGTTCTTC; cdr3_aa: CASSRVAGYNEQFF
d_call: TRBD2; v_call: TRBV15; j_call: TRBJ2-7; clone_size: -; cdr3_nt: TGTGCCACCAGCAGAGATGCAATGAGCGGGAGGTACGAGCAGTACTTC; cdr3_aa: CATSRDAMSGRYEQYF
d_call: TRBD2; v_call: TRBV29-1; j_call: TRBJ2-1; clone_size: -; cdr3_nt: TGCAGCGCCTATAGCGGGGGGAGCTCCTACAATGAGCAGTTCTTC; cdr3_aa: CSAYSGGSSYNEQFF
d_call: TRBD2; v_call: TRBV5-6; j_call: TRBJ2-1; clone_size: few; cdr3_nt: TGTGCCAGCAGCTTACTAGCGGGGTACAATGAGCAGTTCTTC; cdr3_aa: CASSLLAGYNEQFF
d_call: -; v_call: TRBV6-1; j_call: TRBJ1-2; clone_size: few; cdr3_nt: TGTGCCAGCAGTGAAGTGGGCAGTGGCTACACCTTC; cdr3_aa: CASSEVGSGYTF
d_call: TRBD2; v_call: TRBV5-1; j_call: TRBJ2-7; clone_size: few; cdr3_nt: TGCGCCAGCAGCTTGGAGCGGGAGAGCTACGAGCAGTACTTC; cdr3_aa: CASSLERESYEQYF
d_call: TRBD1; v_call: TRBV5-8; j_call: TRBJ2-5; clone_size: -; cdr3_nt: TGTGCCAGCAGCTCTATTGGTCGGACAGGGGGCTTAGAGACCCAGTACTTC; cdr3_aa: CASSSIGRTGGLETQYF
d_call: -; v_call: TRBV7-9; j_call: TRBJ1-4; clone_size: few; cdr3_nt: TGTGCCAGCAGCTTTACAGCAACTAATGAAAAACTGTTTTTT; cdr3_aa: CASSFTATNEKLFF
d_call: TRBD1; v_call: TRBV4-1; j_call: TRBJ2-5; clone_size: few; cdr3_nt: TGCGCCAGCAGCCAAATCTTGACCGGGACAGGCCGTGAGACCCAGTACTTC; cdr3_aa: CASSQILTGTGRETQYF
d_call: TRBD2; v_call: TRBV7-2; j_call: TRBJ2-7; clone_size: -; cdr3_nt: TGTGCCAGCAGCTTAAAGGCTAGCGGGAGGACGAACGAGCAGTACTTC; cdr3_aa: CASSLKASGRTNEQYF